This record concerns one T cell receptor (beta chain) sequence. What it binds is not known. The CDR3 covers 18 residues. Trimming cost V 0 bases and J 1 base, with 18 bases left between them. Germline V gene lookup returns CDR1 SGHAT and CDR2 FQNNGV. Here immunoSEQ multiplex PCR was the method, and the copy in TCRdb shows in-frame clones only, minus some. In the table there are around 53,000 clones, around 80% of which are singletons. This specimen comes from a study of vaccination effects on CD4 cells after COVID-19. On the study more broadly: The participants, recipients of two vaccine doses, got either BNT162b2 or mRNA-1273.

Whole-study findings and limits: In the study, convalescent patients were few, and early post-infection timepoints were absent. For convalescents, most of the spike-reactive clones seen post-vaccine were new vaccine-induced clones.

Peptide-pool stimulation followed by sequencing identified expanded antigen-specific CD4+ clonotypes in the ViraFEST assay. Investigators separated out CD4+ T cells once more than nine days of culture had passed. The person had PCR-confirmed SARS-CoV-2 infection between March and December 2020. Negative control culture was done with an HIV-1 Nef peptide pool. This sequence originates from a human donor who had a prior SARS-CoV-2 infection. V usage is TRBV11-2 and J usage is TRBJ1-1; possibly TRBD1 for D (5 bases). The input for sequencing was CD4+ T cells from PBMCs cultured with HIV peptides, taken before COVID-19 vaccination. The subset is: HIV-1 Nef peptide pool negative control/reference culture. This chain's CDR3 is CASSLDPGWGGGNTEAFF. The CDR3 DNA reads as TGTGCCAGCAGCTTAGATCCCGGCTGGGGGGGTGGGAACACTGAAGCTTTCTTT.